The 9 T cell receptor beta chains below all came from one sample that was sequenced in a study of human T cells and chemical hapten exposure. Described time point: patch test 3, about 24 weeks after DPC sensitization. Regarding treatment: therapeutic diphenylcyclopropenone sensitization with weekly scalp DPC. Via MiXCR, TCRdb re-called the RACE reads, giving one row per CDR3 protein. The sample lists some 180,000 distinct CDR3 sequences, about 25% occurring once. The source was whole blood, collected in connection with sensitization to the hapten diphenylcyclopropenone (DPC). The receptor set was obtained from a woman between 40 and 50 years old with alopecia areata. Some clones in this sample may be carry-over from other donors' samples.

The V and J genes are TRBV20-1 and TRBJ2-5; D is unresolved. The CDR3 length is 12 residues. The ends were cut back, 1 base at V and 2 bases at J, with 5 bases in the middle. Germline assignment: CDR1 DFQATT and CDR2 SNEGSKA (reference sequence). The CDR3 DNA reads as TGCAGTGCTAGAGCACAGCAAGAGACCCAGTACTTC. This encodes CSARAQQETQYF.

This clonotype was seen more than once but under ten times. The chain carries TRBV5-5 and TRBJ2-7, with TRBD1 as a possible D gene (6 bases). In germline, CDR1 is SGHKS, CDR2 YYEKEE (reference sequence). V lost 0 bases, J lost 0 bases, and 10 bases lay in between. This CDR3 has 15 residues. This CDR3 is CASSLARTVSYEQYF. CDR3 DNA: TGTGCCAGCAGCTTGGCAAGGACAGTCTCCTACGAGCAGTACTTC.

CDR3 loop: CASSLMAMGSTEAFF. The CDR3 nucleotides read TGTGCCAGCAGCCTCATGGCCATGGGAAGCACTGAAGCTTTCTTT. The chain recombines TRBV7-6 with TRBJ1-1; D is unresolved. V shed 5 bases and J shed 4 bases, with 17 bases lying between them. Germline values: CDR1 SGHVS, CDR2 FNYEAQ. The CDR3 contains 15 residues.

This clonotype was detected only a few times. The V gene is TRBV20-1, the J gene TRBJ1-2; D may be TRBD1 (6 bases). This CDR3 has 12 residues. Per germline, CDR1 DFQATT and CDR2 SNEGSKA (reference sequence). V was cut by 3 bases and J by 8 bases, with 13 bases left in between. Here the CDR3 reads CSAREQGEGYTF. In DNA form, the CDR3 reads TGCAGTGCTAGGGAACAGGGAGAGGGCTACACCTTC.

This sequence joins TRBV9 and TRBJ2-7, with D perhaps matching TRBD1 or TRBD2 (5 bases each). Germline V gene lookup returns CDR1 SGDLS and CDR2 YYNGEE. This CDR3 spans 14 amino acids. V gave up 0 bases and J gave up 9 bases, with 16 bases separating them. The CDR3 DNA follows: TGTGCCAGCAGCGTAGGGGACCGTGCTACGATGCAGTACTTC. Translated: CASSVGDRATMQYF.

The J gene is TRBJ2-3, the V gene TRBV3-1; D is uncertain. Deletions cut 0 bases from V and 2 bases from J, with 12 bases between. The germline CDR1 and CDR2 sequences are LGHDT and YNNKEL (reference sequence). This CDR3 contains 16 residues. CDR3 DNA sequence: TGTGCCAGCAGCCAAGATCTGAAAGAGTTCACAGATACGCAGTATTTT. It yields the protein CASSQDLKEFTDTQYF.

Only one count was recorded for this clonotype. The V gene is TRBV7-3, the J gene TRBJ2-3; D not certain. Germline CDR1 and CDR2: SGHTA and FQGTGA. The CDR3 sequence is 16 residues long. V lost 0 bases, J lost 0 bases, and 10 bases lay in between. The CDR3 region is CASSLTRTRSTDTQYF. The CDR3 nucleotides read TGTGCCAGCAGCTTAACGCGGACCCGGAGCACAGATACGCAGTATTTT.

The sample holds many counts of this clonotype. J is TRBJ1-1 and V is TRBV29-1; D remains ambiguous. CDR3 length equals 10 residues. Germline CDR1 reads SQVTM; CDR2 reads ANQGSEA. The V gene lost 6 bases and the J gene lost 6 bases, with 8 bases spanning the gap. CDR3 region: CSVPESEAFF. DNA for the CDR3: TGCAGCGTCCCGGAGTCTGAAGCTTTCTTT.

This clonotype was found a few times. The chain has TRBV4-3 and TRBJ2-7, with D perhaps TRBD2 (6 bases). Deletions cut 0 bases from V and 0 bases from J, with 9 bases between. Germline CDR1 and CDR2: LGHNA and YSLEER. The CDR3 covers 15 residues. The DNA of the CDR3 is TGCGCCAGCAGCCAAGAACTAGCTTCCTCCTACGAGCAGTACTTC. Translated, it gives CASSQELASSYEQYF.